This T cell receptor beta chain was obtained from a study of blood T cell repertoires in COVID-19. About the study: The United States, Italy and Spain provided the acute and convalescent COVID-19 samples.

In the authors' workflow: Using reference gene primer amplification, nucleated cell counts were estimated. TCRdb's table, derived via immunoSEQ multiplex PCR, lists solely in-frame clones and lacks some. From that table come the V and J calls and clone size; the DNA was used to work out D and trimming. The sample lists about 310,000 clones, more than 70% seen once, with 7.8% in the top ten. The CDR3 is 16 residues long. Germline CDR1 is LNHDA and CDR2 is SQIVND (reference sequence). V lost 6 bases and J lost 4; bases outside the gene matches: 14. V and J are TRBV19 and TRBJ1-2, with 7 bases matching TRBD1. This TCR was sampled from a woman in her forties or fifties who had recovered from COVID-19. Sequencing used peripheral blood. The CDR3 DNA follows: TGTGCCAGTAGCCTATCACCCGCAGGGGGACGCTATGGCTACACCTTC. Translating it yields CASSLSPAGGRYGYTF.